The 18 T cell receptor beta chains in this list originate from one sample, sequenced in a study of blood T cell repertoires in COVID-19. Sequencing was performed with immunoSEQ multiplex PCR; in TCRdb, only in-frame clones are kept and a portion is missing. This repertoire shows 50,000 to 75,000 clones, roughly 78% found once; its top ten account for approximately 3.8%. The sample consisted of peripheral blood. The receptors derive from a man in his sixties with acute or convalescent COVID-19.

The chain couples TRBV2 to TRBJ2-7; D not resolved. CDR3 length equals 13 residues. V lost 6 bases to trimming and J lost 1 base, with 10 bases between them. Germline CDR1 SNHLY, CDR2 FYNNEI. The CDR3 sequence: CASRVWASYEQYF. CDR3 nucleotide sequence: TGTGCCAGCAGGGTGTGGGCATCCTACGAGCAGTACTTC.

For the CDR3, the DNA is TGTGCCAGCAGCCCGCGGGGCGACGGCTTCTATGGCTACACCTTC. As protein: CASSPRGDGFYGYTF. V is TRBV7-2 and J is TRBJ1-2; a weak D match, TRBD1 (5 bases). Germline CDR1 and CDR2: SGHTA and FQGNSA. CDR3 length: 15 residues. V lost 5 bases to trimming and J lost 4 bases, with 17 bases between them. The variable domain in full, completed from reference TRBV7-2 and TRBJ1-2, reads GAGVSQSPSNKVTEKGKDVELRCDPISGHTALYWYRQSLGQGLEFLIYFQGNSAPDKSGLPSDRFSAERTGGSVSTLTIQRTQQEDSAVYLCASSPRGDGFYGYTFGSGTRLTVV.

The chain couples TRBV5-1 to TRBJ1-5; D possibly corresponds to TRBD1 (5 bases). The CDR3 consists of 14 residues. Germline CDR1 SGHRS, CDR2 YFSETQ. Trimming pared 4 bases from V and 2 bases from J, leaving 10 bases between. CDR3 coding DNA: TGCGCCAGCAGCCCCTCGGGGGGCAATCAGCCCCAGCATTTT. Protein product: CASSPSGGNQPQHF.

V is TRBV24-1 and J is TRBJ2-1; tentative D call: TRBD2 (6 bases). V was trimmed by 10 bases and J by 7 bases, leaving 22 bases between them. Germline CDR1 reads KGHDR; CDR2 reads SFDVKD. The CDR3 sequence is 15 residues long. CDR3 protein: CATSKLGGTKNEQFF. The CDR3 DNA reads TGTGCCACTTCTAAGCTGGGGGGAACAAAAAATGAGCAGTTCTTC.

The rearrangement joins TRBV7-6 to TRBJ1-5, with TRBD1 as a possible D gene (5 bases). The germline CDR1 and CDR2 sequences are SGHVS and FNYEAQ. Trimming left V 1 base short and J 2 bases short, with 9 bases between. The CDR3 totals 15 residues. The CDR3, as DNA: TGTGCCAGCAGCTTAGGGGGGGGAGGCAATCAGCCCCAGCATTTT. Translation gives CASSLGGGGNQPQHF.

The J gene is TRBJ1-6, the V gene TRBV28, with D uncertain. Germline CDR1 reads MDHEN; CDR2 reads SYDVKM. V was clipped by 6 bases and J by 0 bases, with 12 bases between them. The CDR3 is 16 amino acids. This CDR3 reads CASSRPLSSYNSPLHF. The CDR3 region has the DNA TGTGCCAGCAGCCGCCCTCTTAGCTCCTATAATTCACCCCTCCACTTT.

This clone was counted between two and nine times. The chain employs TRBV24-1 and TRBJ1-3, with D perhaps TRBD1 (5 bases). Germline values: CDR1 KGHDR, CDR2 SFDVKD. The CDR3 is 14 amino acids. The V end lost 4 bases, the J end lost 4 bases, and 10 bases lay between the germline ends. Written as DNA, the CDR3 is TGTGCCACCAGTGACCCCAGGGAAGGAAACACCATATATTTT. Translated: CATSDPREGNTIYF.

This clone was counted between two and nine times. V usage is TRBV7-3 and J usage is TRBJ1-1; D is unclear. Germline CDR1 SGHTA, CDR2 FQGTGA. Trimming took 0 bases from V and 8 from J, leaving 10 bases between them. CDR3 size: 13 residues. This CDR3 is CASSLTRGTEAFF. In nucleotides, the CDR3 is TGTGCCAGCAGCTTAACTCGCGGAACCGAAGCTTTCTTT.

This chain joins TRBV6-2 or TRBV6-3 and TRBJ1-1; D gene uncertain. Per the germline V gene, CDR1 is MNHEY and CDR2 is SVGEGT. This CDR3 contains 13 residues. Trimming removed 3 bases at V and 5 bases at J, with 10 bases between. The CDR3 loop reads CASSYKIRTEAFF. CDR3 in DNA: TGTGCCAGCAGTTATAAGATCAGGACTGAAGCTTTCTTT.

Worth noting for this clone: An end of the junction does not agree with germline; a read error may underlie this. J is TRBJ1-1 and V is TRBV9; D is undetermined. This CDR3 region has 13 residues. Germline-derived CDR1 and CDR2 are SGDLS and YYNGEE. This chain's CDR3 is CASSVVGNSEAFF. Here the CDR3 DNA reads TGTGCCAGCAGCGTAGTCGGGAACTCTGAAGCTTTCTTT.

This sequence joins TRBV11-2 and TRBJ2-1; 8 bases match TRBD2. The CDR3 has 14 amino acids. The V and J ends lost 4 bases and 9 bases, in that order; junction bases with no gene match: 8. Germline V gene sequence: CDR1 SGHAT, CDR2 FQNNGV. Written as DNA, the CDR3 is TGTGCCAGCAGCTCCCCGGGAGGGCCGGTTGAGCAGTTCTTC. This gives the protein CASSSPGGPVEQFF.

The DNA for the CDR3 is TGTGCCAGCAGCCAAGATCGGGGGACGGTATACAATGAGCAGTTCTTC. Translation gives CASSQDRGTVYNEQFF. The chain recombines TRBV4-2 with TRBJ2-1; perhaps TRBD2 as D (6 bases). Looked up from germline, CDR1 is LGHNA and CDR2 is YNFKEQ. Trimming took off 0 bases at V and 4 bases at J, with 13 bases between the two ends. CDR3 length equals 16 residues.

This clone was seen more than once but under ten times. The chain is built from TRBV4-1 and TRBJ1-1; possible D gene TRBD1, 6 bases. The CDR3 is 16 residues long. V shed 3 bases and J shed 1 base, with 15 bases lying between them. Germline CDR1 reads MGHRA; CDR2 reads YSYEKL. The CDR3 bases are TGCGCCAGCAGCCACGCCCACAGGGACCCGAACACTGAAGCTTTCTTT. Translating it yields CASSHAHRDPNTEAFF.

For the CDR3, the DNA is TGTGCCAGCAGCACTCAGCGGGAGGGCCGGTACGAGCAGTACTTC. Protein: CASSTQREGRYEQYF. J is TRBJ2-7 and V is TRBV11-2, with TRBD2 matching 10 bases. CDR3 length: 15 amino acids. Germline CDR1 and CDR2: SGHAT and FQNNGV. J was trimmed by 4 bases and V by 5 bases; bases with no gene match: 8.

The J gene is TRBJ1-5, the V gene TRBV3-1 (or the pseudogene TRBV3-2); the D is unclear. Germline V gene data show CDR1 as LGHDT and CDR2 as YNNKEL (reference sequence). Trimming took off 1 base at V and 5 bases at J, with 12 bases between the two ends. This CDR3 contains 15 residues. This CDR3 is CASSQGAGIDQPQHF. DNA for the CDR3: TGTGCCAGCAGCCAAGGGGCAGGAATTGATCAGCCCCAGCATTTT.

The V and J genes are TRBV24-1 and TRBJ1-5; 7 nucleotides line up with TRBD1. J lost 5 bases, V lost 4 bases, and 4 bases had no gene match. The length of the CDR3 is 14 residues. Per germline, CDR1 KGHDR and CDR2 SFDVKD. CDR3 sequence: CATSDHDRDQPQHF. The CDR3 DNA reads TGTGCCACCAGTGACCATGACAGGGATCAGCCCCAGCATTTT.

This clone was counted a single time. J is TRBJ2-4 and V is TRBV6-2 or TRBV6-3, with unresolved D. Germline lookup yields CDR1 MNHEY and CDR2 SVGEGT. The length of the CDR3 is 12 residues. Trimming shortened V by 6 bases and J by 9 bases, and 12 bases separated the two germline ends. CDR3 DNA sequence: TGTGCCAGCAGCCCACTCCCGGGCATTCAGTACTTC. This encodes CASSPLPGIQYF.

The chain carries TRBV3-1 (or the pseudogene TRBV3-2) and TRBJ2-7, with TRBD1 identical over 10 bases. CDR3 length equals 17 residues. Germline V gene sequence: CDR1 LGHDT, CDR2 YNNKEL (reference sequence). V was clipped by 1 base and J by 5 bases; unmatched bases: 11. CDR3: CASSQARGTGVINEQYF. In nucleotides, the CDR3 is TGTGCCAGCAGCCAAGCTCGCGGGACAGGGGTAATCAACGAGCAGTACTTC.